These 29 T cell receptor beta chains were sequenced from one sample in a study of cytomegalovirus exposure and HLA in healthy donors. The PCR ran on 60 Vbeta and 13 Jbeta primers. Assay: immunoSEQ multiplex PCR; the TCRdb copy retains only in-frame clones and omits some. The profile shows roughly 150,000 clones, about 72% of them singletons. Sample: PBMCs. The receptor source for this set is a man aged 40-49 years in good health and CMV-seronegative.

The V call is TRBV10-1, the J call TRBJ1-6; 12 nucleotides match TRBD1. The CDR3 is 18 amino acids. The trim removed 6 bases at V and 9 bases at J, leaving 15 bases unmatched. Germline V gene lookup returns CDR1 WNHNN and CDR2 SYGVQD (reference sequence). As DNA, the CDR3 is TGCGCCAGCAGGACAATTCCCCGGGACAGGGGGCGCGGTTCACCCCTCCACTTT. This gives the protein CASRTIPRDRGRGSPLHF.

J is TRBJ1-2 and V is TRBV28; 8 positions agree with TRBD1. The CDR3 runs to 14 residues. Looked up from germline, CDR1 is MDHEN and CDR2 is SYDVKM. After removal of 8 bases from V and 5 bases from J, the junction contained 10 bases not matched to a gene. The CDR3 DNA follows: TGTGCCAGCCAATCCTCGGACAGGGTTTATGGCTACACCTTC. Its protein product is CASQSSDRVYGYTF.

The chain combines TRBV11-2 with TRBJ2-7, with 11 bases matching TRBD2. Germline assignment: CDR1 SGHAT and CDR2 FQNNGV. CDR3 length equals 15 residues. The V segment lost 3 bases and the J segment 2 bases; nucleotides outside the gene matches: 3. In nucleotides, the CDR3 is TGTGCCAGCAGCTTGGGGACTAGCGGACCCTACGAGCAGTACTTC. Amino acids: CASSLGTSGPYEQYF.

This clone was observed once. The rearrangement links TRBV5-1 to TRBJ2-7; 7 bases map to TRBD1. This CDR3 is 13 amino acids long. With V trimmed by 3 bases and J by 3 bases, 3 bases remained unmatched. Germline values: CDR1 SGHRS, CDR2 YFSETQ. DNA for the CDR3: TGCGCCAGCAGCTCGACAGGGTACTACGAGCAGTACTTC. It yields the protein CASSSTGYYEQYF.

This chain connects TRBV9 to TRBJ2-7, with TRBD2 identical over 10 bases. The trim removed 0 bases at V and 0 bases at J, leaving 9 bases unmatched. CDR1 is SGDLS and CDR2 is YYNGEE in the germline V gene. This CDR3 has 18 residues. CDR3 region: CASSVDSRLAGHSYEQYF. The CDR3 DNA follows: TGTGCCAGCAGCGTAGACAGTCGACTAGCGGGCCACTCCTACGAGCAGTACTTC.

In its sample, this clone was seen once. Relative to the germline gene, one junction end is altered; a read error may explain this. The genes are TRBV5-6 and TRBJ1-2; D is uncertain. CDR1 is SGHDT and CDR2 is YYEEEE in the germline V gene. The CDR3 runs to 13 residues. As DNA, the CDR3 is TGTGCCAGCAGCTTGGAGAGAAACTATGGCTACCCCTTC. It yields the protein CASSLERNYGYPF.

This clone was seen only a few times. The rearrangement joins TRBV25-1 to TRBJ1-1, with TRBD1 as a possible D gene (6 bases). The CDR3 loop spans 15 amino acids. CDR1 and CDR2 (germline): MGHDK, SYGVNS. Trimming pared 1 base from V and 3 bases from J, leaving 12 bases between. CDR3 sequence (DNA): TGTGCCAGCAGTGAATGGGGGGGCAGGGACACTGAAGCTTTCTTT. Residues: CASSEWGGRDTEAFF.

This clone occurred a few times. The genes are TRBV30 and TRBJ1-3; D unclear. The CDR3 loop spans 16 amino acids. V lost 6 bases and J 0 bases, leaving 18 bases between the germline ends. Germline CDR1 reads GTSNPN; CDR2 reads SVGIG (reference sequence). The CDR3 DNA follows: TGTGCCTGCGCTACCTCAGGAATACTCTCTGGAAACACCATATATTTT. The encoded protein is CACATSGILSGNTIYF.

The V and J genes are TRBV7-9 and TRBJ2-1; 12 bases fit TRBD2. With 5 bases clipped from V and 2 bases from J, the junction kept 10 bases outside the gene matches. In germline, CDR1 is SEHNR, CDR2 FQNEAQ (reference sequence). This CDR3 comprises 18 residues. The CDR3 loop is CASSLLRLAGDTYNEQFF. The CDR3 nucleotides are TGTGCCAGCAGCCTGCTCCGACTAGCGGGAGATACCTACAATGAGCAGTTCTTC.

The gene calls are TRBV4-1 and TRBJ1-1, with D possibly matching TRBD1 (5 bases). The V and J ends lost 1 base and 5 bases respectively, with 17 bases between them. In germline, CDR1 is MGHRA, CDR2 YSYEKL. This CDR3 is 16 amino acids long. CDR3 sequence reads: CASSQGVARGKTEAFF. Here the CDR3 DNA reads TGCGCCAGCAGCCAAGGGGTCGCACGGGGGAAGACTGAAGCTTTCTTT.

CDR3 DNA: TGTGCCAGCAGCCAACGAATGGACAGGGGAAACACCGGGGAGCTGTTTTTT. This gives the protein CASSQRMDRGNTGELFF. The chain joins TRBV11-2 to TRBJ2-2; 9 nucleotides line up with TRBD1. The CDR3 spans 17 residues. The trim removed 5 bases at V and 2 bases at J, leaving 9 bases unmatched. Germline assignment: CDR1 SGHAT and CDR2 FQNNGV. Filled out from reference TRBV11-2 and TRBJ2-2, the complete variable domain reads EAGVAQSPRYKIIEKRQSVAFWCNPISGHATLYWYQQILGQGPKLLIQFQNNGVVDDSQLPKDRFSAERLKGVDSTLKIQPAKLEDSAVYLCASSQRMDRGNTGELFFGEGSRLTVL.

This chain links TRBV5-1 with TRBJ1-6; 7 positions agree with TRBD1. V lost 4 bases and J lost 4; bases outside the gene matches: 5. Germline V gives CDR1 SGHRS, CDR2 YFSETQ. This CDR3 spans 15 amino acids. CDR3 protein: CASSPTGVYNSPLHF. The CDR3 DNA sequence: TGCGCCAGCAGCCCCACAGGGGTTTATAATTCACCCCTCCACTTT.

The rearrangement links TRBV7-6 to TRBJ2-5; 10 nucleotides agree with TRBD2. Germline lookup yields CDR1 SGHVS and CDR2 FNYEAQ. This CDR3 has 15 residues. V was pared by 7 bases and J by 5 bases, with 10 bases of the junction left unmatched. The CDR3 spells CASMLVAGGRETQYF. The CDR3 region has the DNA TGTGCCAGCATGCTGGTAGCGGGGGGTCGGGAGACCCAGTACTTC.

This sequence joins TRBV7-9 and TRBJ2-7; 11 nucleotides match TRBD2. Germline CDR1 SEHNR, CDR2 FQNEAQ (reference sequence). The CDR3 consists of 15 residues. The V and J ends lost 5 bases and 7 bases, in that order; junction bases with no gene match: 10. The CDR3 DNA follows: TGTGCCAGCAGCCGATTAGCGGGAGGGCCGGGGGAGCAGTACTTC. It specifies CASSRLAGGPGEQYF.

The chain links TRBV5-1 to TRBJ2-3; TRBD1 is a possible D gene (6 bases). The CDR3 spans 15 residues. Germline CDR1 SGHRS, CDR2 YFSETQ. Trimming removed 0 bases from V and 0 bases from J, with 8 bases in between. The CDR3 loop is CASSLEGGSTDTQYF. The DNA of the CDR3 is TGCGCCAGCAGCTTGGAAGGGGGAAGCACAGATACGCAGTATTTT.

The chain joins TRBV13 to TRBJ2-1; 7 nucleotides align to TRBD2. Trimming took 7 bases from V and 5 from J; bases not matched to a gene: 2. Germline CDR1 reads PRHDT; CDR2 reads FYEKMQ (reference sequence). There are 12 residues in the CDR3. CDR3 bases: TGTGCCAGCAAAGCGGGGAACAATGAGCAGTTCTTC. It translates to CASKAGNNEQFF.

The V gene is TRBV7-8, the J gene TRBJ2-2, with D possibly being TRBD2 (6 bases). V lost 1 base, J lost 5 bases, and 17 bases lay in between. The CDR3 totals 17 residues. Germline-derived CDR1 and CDR2 are SGHVS and FQNEAQ. The DNA for the CDR3 is TGTGCCAGCAGCTTAGATTGGGTTTTTGGGGGGACCGGGGAGCTGTTTTTT. Protein sequence: CASSLDWVFGGTGELFF.

The chain employs TRBV13 and TRBJ2-3; D unclear. Germline-derived CDR1 and CDR2 are PRHDT and FYEKMQ (reference sequence). The CDR3 spans 15 residues. V was pared by 1 base and J by 6 bases, with 14 bases between. DNA for the CDR3: TGTGCCAGCAGCTTAGCCTGGGCGAGTGTGGATACGCAGTATTTT. Translating gives CASSLAWASVDTQYF.

The chain is built from TRBV5-1 and TRBJ2-3; D uncertain. Trimming took off 0 bases at V and 2 bases at J, with 13 bases between the two ends. The germline gives CDR1 SGHRS, CDR2 YFSETQ. The CDR3 totals 16 residues. This CDR3 reads CASSLVGLTHTDTQYF. The CDR3 DNA is TGCGCCAGCAGCTTGGTGGGCCTTACACACACAGATACGCAGTATTTT. Filled out from reference TRBV5-1 and TRBJ2-3, the complete variable domain reads KAGVTQTPRYLIKTRGQQVTLSCSPISGHRSVSWYQQTPGQGLQFLFEYFSETQRNKGNFPGRFSGRQFSNSRSEMNVSTLELGDSALYLCASSLVGLTHTDTQYFGPGTRLTVL.

In the case of this clone: The germline gene is not matched at one end of the junction; a read error may be the cause. V usage is TRBV7-9 and J usage is TRBJ1-5; maybe TRBD1 (6 bases). Germline V gene lookup returns CDR1 SEHNR and CDR2 FQNEAQ (reference sequence). This CDR3 spans 15 amino acids. The chain's CDR3 is CASSLGTDSNQPQNF. CDR3 DNA sequence: TGTGCCAGCAGCTTAGGGACAGATAGCAATCAGCCCCAGAATTTT.

This clone was counted only a few times. J is TRBJ2-3 and V is TRBV7-6, with D possibly being TRBD1 (6 bases). This CDR3 comprises 14 residues. The germline gives CDR1 SGHVS, CDR2 FNYEAQ. The ends were cut back, 3 bases at V and 1 base at J, with 8 bases in the middle. The CDR3 is CASSLNRGTDTQYF. The DNA of the CDR3 is TGTGCCAGCAGCTTGAACAGGGGCACAGATACGCAGTATTTT. The full variable domain, its missing parts supplied by reference TRBV7-6 and TRBJ2-3, is GAGVSQSPRYKVTKRGQDVALRCDPISGHVSLYWYRQALGQGPEFLTYFNYEAQQDKSGLPNDRFSAERPEGSISTLTIQRTEQRDSAMYRCASSLNRGTDTQYFGPGTRLTVL.

This clone was recorded only once. V is TRBV6-4 and J is TRBJ2-3; weak D call: TRBD2 (7 bases). V lost 0 bases and J 0 bases, leaving 10 bases between the germline ends. CDR1 is MRHNA, CDR2 SNTAGT, per germline. The CDR3 consists of 16 residues. CDR3 nucleotides: TGTGCCAGCAGTGACTCGCCGGGGGGCAGCACAGATACGCAGTATTTT. It yields the protein CASSDSPGGSTDTQYF.

The V gene is TRBV9, the J gene TRBJ2-7, with 11 bases aligning to TRBD2. CDR3 length: 14 amino acids. V shed 4 bases, J shed 5 bases, and the junction held 5 bases outside the gene matches. From germline, CDR1 is SGDLS and CDR2 YYNGEE. DNA of the CDR3: TGTGCCAGCAGCTCACTAGCGGGAGCCAACGAGCAGTACTTC. Protein product: CASSSLAGANEQYF.

This clone has just a few counts. The chain is built from TRBV6-1 and TRBJ1-1; no clear D. Trimming removed 5 bases from V and 7 bases from J, with 14 bases in between. The germline gives CDR1 MNHNS, CDR2 SASEGT. This CDR3 contains 13 residues. The CDR3 DNA follows: TGTGCCAGCAGTTTCCGGGTTTACGGTGAAGCTTTCTTT. Residues: CASSFRVYGEAFF.

The chain joins TRBV9 to TRBJ2-1; 15 positions match TRBD2. With 0 bases clipped from V and 4 bases from J, the junction kept 11 bases outside the gene matches. The CDR3 loop spans 20 amino acids. Germline CDR1 is SGDLS and CDR2 is YYNGEE. This chain's CDR3 is CASSVEGGLAGGPQYNEQFF. The CDR3 DNA is TGTGCCAGCAGCGTAGAGGGGGGACTAGCGGGGGGCCCCCAATACAATGAGCAGTTCTTC.

The chain's CDR3 is CASSLQGVGQPQHF. In DNA, the CDR3 is TGTGCCAGCAGCCTACAGGGGGTCGGACAGCCCCAGCATTTT. V and J are TRBV2 and TRBJ1-5; 8 bases match TRBD1. In germline, CDR1 is SNHLY, CDR2 FYNNEI. The junction had 8 bases not matched to a gene; V was cut back by 6 bases and J by 7 bases. There are 14 residues in the CDR3.

The chain carries TRBV27 and TRBJ1-5, with 9 positions matching TRBD1. This CDR3 spans 16 amino acids. The trim removed 7 bases at V and 2 bases at J, leaving 9 bases unmatched. Germline V gives CDR1 MNHEY, CDR2 SMNVEV (reference sequence). CDR3 in amino acids: CASNPGTGSGNQPQHF. For the CDR3, the DNA is TGTGCCAGCAATCCTGGGACAGGGAGTGGCAATCAGCCCCAGCATTTT.

The chain carries TRBV28 and TRBJ1-1; possible D gene TRBD1, 5 bases. The CDR3 contains 15 residues. Germline CDR1 MDHEN, CDR2 SYDVKM. Trimming took 1 base from V and 1 from J, leaving 10 bases between them. The CDR3 loop is CASSLSSGGNTEAFF. The CDR3 DNA follows: TGTGCCAGCAGTTTATCTTCCGGGGGGAACACTGAAGCTTTCTTT.

A word on this clone: Compared with germline, one end of the junction differs, possibly owing to a read error. The chain recombines TRBV7-9 with TRBJ1-4; no definite D call. CDR3 length equals 12 residues. Per germline, CDR1 SEHNR and CDR2 FQNEAQ (reference sequence). The CDR3 protein is CSSSLEGEKLFF. CDR3 DNA sequence: TGTTCCAGCAGCCTGGAGGGTGAAAAACTGTTTTTT.